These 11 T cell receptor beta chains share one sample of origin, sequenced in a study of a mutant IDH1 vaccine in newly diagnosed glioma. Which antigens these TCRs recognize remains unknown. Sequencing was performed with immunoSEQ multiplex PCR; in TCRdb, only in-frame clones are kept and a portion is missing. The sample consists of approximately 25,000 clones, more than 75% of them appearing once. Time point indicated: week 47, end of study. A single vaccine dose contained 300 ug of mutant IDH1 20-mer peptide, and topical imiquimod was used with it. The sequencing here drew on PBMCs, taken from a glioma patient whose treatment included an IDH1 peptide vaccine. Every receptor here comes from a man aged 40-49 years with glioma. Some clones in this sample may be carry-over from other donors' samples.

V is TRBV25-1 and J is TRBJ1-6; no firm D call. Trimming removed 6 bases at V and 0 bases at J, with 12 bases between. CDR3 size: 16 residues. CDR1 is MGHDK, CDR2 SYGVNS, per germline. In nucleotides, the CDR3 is TGTGCCAGCAGGGGAGGACGGAGCTCCTATAATTCACCCCTCCACTTT. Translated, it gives CASRGGRSSYNSPLHF.

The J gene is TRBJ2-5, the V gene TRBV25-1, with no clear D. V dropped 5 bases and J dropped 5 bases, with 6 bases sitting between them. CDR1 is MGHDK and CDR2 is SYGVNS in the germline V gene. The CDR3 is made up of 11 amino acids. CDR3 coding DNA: TGTGCCAGCAGTACATCGGAGACCCAGTACTTC. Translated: CASSTSETQYF.

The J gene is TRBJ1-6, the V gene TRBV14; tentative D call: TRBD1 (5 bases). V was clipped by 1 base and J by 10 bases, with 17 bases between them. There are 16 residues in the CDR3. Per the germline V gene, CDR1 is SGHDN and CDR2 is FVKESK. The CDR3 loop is CASSQGSPRVESPLHF. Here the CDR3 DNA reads TGTGCCAGCAGCCAAGGAAGCCCCAGGGTAGAATCACCCCTCCACTTT.

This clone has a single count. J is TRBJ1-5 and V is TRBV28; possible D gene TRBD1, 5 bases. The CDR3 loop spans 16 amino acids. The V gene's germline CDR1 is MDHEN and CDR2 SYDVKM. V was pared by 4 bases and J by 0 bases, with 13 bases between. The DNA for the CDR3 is TGTGCCAGCAGTTGGGACGGTTCGAATAGCAATCAGCCCCAGCATTTT. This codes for CASSWDGSNSNQPQHF.

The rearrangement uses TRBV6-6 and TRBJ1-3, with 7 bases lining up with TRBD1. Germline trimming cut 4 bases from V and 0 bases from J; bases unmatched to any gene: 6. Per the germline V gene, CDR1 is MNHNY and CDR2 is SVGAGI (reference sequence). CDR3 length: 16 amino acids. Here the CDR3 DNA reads TGTGCCAGCAGTTCCTCCGGGGACAGCTCTGGAAACACCATATATTTT. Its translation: CASSSSGDSSGNTIYF.

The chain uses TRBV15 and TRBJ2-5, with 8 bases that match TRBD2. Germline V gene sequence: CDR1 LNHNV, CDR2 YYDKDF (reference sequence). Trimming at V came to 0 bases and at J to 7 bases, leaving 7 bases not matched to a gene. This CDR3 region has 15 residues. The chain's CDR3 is CATSRDVGLGSTQYF. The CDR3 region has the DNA TGTGCCACCAGCAGAGATGTGGGACTAGGATCGACCCAGTACTTC. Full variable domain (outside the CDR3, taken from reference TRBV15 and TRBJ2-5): DAMVIQNPRYQVTQFGKPVTLSCSQTLNHNVMYWYQQKSSQAPKLLFHYYDKDFNNEADTPDNFQSRRPNTSFCFLDIRSPGLGDTAMYLCATSRDVGLGSTQYFGPGTRLLVL.

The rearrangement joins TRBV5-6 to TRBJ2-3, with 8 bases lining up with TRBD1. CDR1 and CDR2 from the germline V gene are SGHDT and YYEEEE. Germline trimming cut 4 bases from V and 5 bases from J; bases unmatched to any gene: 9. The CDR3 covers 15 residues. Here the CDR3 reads CASSLGRGPEDTQYF. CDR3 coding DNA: TGTGCCAGCAGCCTGGGCAGGGGGCCGGAAGATACGCAGTATTTT.

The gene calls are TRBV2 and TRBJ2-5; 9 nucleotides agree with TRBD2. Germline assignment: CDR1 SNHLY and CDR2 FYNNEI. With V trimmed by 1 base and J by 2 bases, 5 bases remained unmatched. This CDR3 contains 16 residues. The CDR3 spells CASSEGGGAYQETQYF. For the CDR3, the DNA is TGTGCCAGCAGTGAAGGCGGGGGGGCTTATCAAGAGACCCAGTACTTC. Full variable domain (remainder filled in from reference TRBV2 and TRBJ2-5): EPEVTQTPSHQVTQMGQEVILRCVPISNHLYFYWYRQILGQKVEFLVSFYNNEISEKSEIFDDQFSVERPDGSNFTLKIRSTKLEDSAMYFCASSEGGGAYQETQYFGPGTRLLVL.

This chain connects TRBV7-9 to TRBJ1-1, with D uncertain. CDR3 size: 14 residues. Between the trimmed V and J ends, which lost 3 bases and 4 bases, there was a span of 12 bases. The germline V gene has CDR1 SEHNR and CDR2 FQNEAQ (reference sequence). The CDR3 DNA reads TGTGCCAGCAGCTTTCCCCCGGGGATCACTGAAGCTTTCTTT. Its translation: CASSFPPGITEAFF.

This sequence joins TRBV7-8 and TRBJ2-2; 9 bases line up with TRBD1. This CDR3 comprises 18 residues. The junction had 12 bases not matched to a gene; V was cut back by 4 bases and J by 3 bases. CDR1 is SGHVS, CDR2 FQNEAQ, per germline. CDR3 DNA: TGTGCCAGCAGCTCCAGTACAGGGGGCGTGTTGTACACCGGGGAGCTGTTTTTT. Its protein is CASSSSTGGVLYTGELFF.

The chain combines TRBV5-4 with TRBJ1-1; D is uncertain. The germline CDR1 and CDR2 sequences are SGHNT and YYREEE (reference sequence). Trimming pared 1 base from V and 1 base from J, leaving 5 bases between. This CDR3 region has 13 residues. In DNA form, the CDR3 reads TGTGCCAGCAGCTTGTGGTCGAACACTGAAGCTTTCTTT. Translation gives CASSLWSNTEAFF. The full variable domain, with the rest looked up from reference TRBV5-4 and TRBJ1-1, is ETGVTQSPTHLIKTRGQQVTLRCSSQSGHNTVSWYQQALGQGPQFIFQYYREEENGRGNFPPRFSGLQFPNYSSELNVNALELDDSALYLCASSLWSNTEAFFGQGTRLTVV.